A selection of T cell receptor beta chains follows, all from one sample in a study of Graves' ophthalmopathy and Graves' hyperthyroidism. TCRdb ran MiXCR on the multiplex PCR reads and lists one entry per CDR3 protein. The repertoire holds approximately 700,000 distinct CDR3 sequences, about 40% seen once, with around 3% in the top ten. Sequenced material: peripheral blood. These receptors came from an adult man with Graves' ophthalmopathy. CDR3s include the opening cysteine and the closing phenylalanine or tryptophan. A D gene is named only where the DNA matches it firmly. Only part of the rows carry a size: once, few, many, or a class if the clone is expanded.

j_call | v_call | clone_size | d_call | cdr3_nt | cdr3_aa
TRBJ1-2 | TRBV20-1 | . | . | TGCAGTGCTAGAGATGACCGAGCTCTTAACTATGGCTACACCTTC | CSARDDRALNYGYTF
TRBJ2-7 | TRBV20-1 | few | . | TGCAGTGCTAGAGAGTGGGACGGAGACTACGAGCAGTACTTC | CSAREWDGDYEQYF
TRBJ2-7 | TRBV11-3 | . | . | TGTGCCAGCAGCCAGGGGACCACCTACGAGCAGTACTTC | CASSQGTTYEQYF
TRBJ1-5 | TRBV19 | few | . | TGTGCCGCCCGGGGGGGCGGGGGCAGCAATCAGCCCCAGCATTTT | CAARGGGGSNQPQHF
TRBJ1-2 | TRBV10-3 | . | . | TGTGCCATCAGTGGGATGGACGGAAACTATGGCTACACCTTC | CAISGMDGNYGYTF
TRBJ1-3 | TRBV5-1 | . | . | TGCGCCAGCCGGGGTGAACACCGGGGAGCTGGAAACACCATATATTTT | CASRGEHRGAGNTIYF
TRBJ1-2 | TRBV2 | . | . | TGTGCCAGCAGGTCCGGGGCAGGGTTTGGCTACACCTTC | CASRSGAGFGYTF
TRBJ2-7 | TRBV12-3/TRBV12-4 | . | TRBD2 | TGTGCCAGCAGTAGTCTGAACGGGAGGGTGGATACGCAGTACTTC | CASSSLNGRVDTQYF
TRBJ2-1 | TRBV7-4 | once | . | TGTGCCAGCAGCTCGGGGTTATCGGAGCAGTTCTTC | CASSSGLSEQFF
TRBJ2-7 | TRBV2 | many | TRBD1 | TGTGCCAGCAGTGGGGGGACAGGGTACTCCTACGAGCAGTACTTC | CASSGGTGYSYEQYF
TRBJ2-7 | TRBV29-1 | . | . | TGCGCGGGGGGACAGGGCCTCTACGAGCAGTACTTC | CAGGQGLYEQYF
TRBJ1-6 | TRBV27 | many | . | TGTGCCAGCAGAATCGGAACAGGCCGCAATTCACCCCTCCACTTT | CASRIGTGRNSPLHF
TRBJ1-2 | TRBV10-3 | few | . | TGTGCCAGCAGTTTAACCAGGGGTTTTAGTGGCTACACCTTC | CASSLTRGFSGYTF
TRBJ2-3 | TRBV6-5 | once | . | TGTGCCAGCAAGGGATGGGGAGATACGCAGTATTTT | CASKGWGDTQYF
TRBJ1-1 | TRBV2 | many | . | TGTGCCAGCATCCCTCTAGGAAGGGCTGAAGCTTTCTTT | CASIPLGRAEAFF
TRBJ2-7 | TRBV7-9 | . | . | TGTGCCAGCAGCTTAATGGCAGGGGGGGACTACGAGCAGTACTTC | CASSLMAGGDYEQYF
TRBJ2-6 | TRBV12-3/TRBV12-4 | few | . | TGTGCCAGCAGCCTCAGGGCGGGCTCTGGGGCCAACGTCCTGACTTTC | CASSLRAGSGANVLTF
TRBJ2-5 | TRBV5-1 | . | . | TGCGCCAGCAGCGAAAGGGTGGACGGGGAGACCCAGTACTTC | CASSERVDGETQYF
TRBJ1-2 | TRBV25-1 | . | . | TGTGCCAGCAGTGAATTCGGGGGGGAGTCCTATGGCTACACCTTC | CASSEFGGESYGYTF
TRBJ2-2 | TRBV5-1 | few | . | TGCGCCAGCAGCTCGGACAAGATGATAGTCGCCGGGGAGCTGTTTTTT | CASSSDKMIVAGELFF
TRBJ1-2 | TRBV7-2 | many | TRBD1 | TGTGCCAGCAGCTTTAGGCCCCGACAGGGAACGGGGGGCTACACCTTC | CASSFRPRQGTGGYTF
TRBJ2-5 | TRBV6-4 | . | . | TGTGCCAGCAGTGACGGGACGATGAAGACCCAGTACTTC | CASSDGTMKTQYF
TRBJ1-4 | TRBV20-1 | few | . | TGCAGTGCTAGAGTGGGGGTTGAAAAACTGTTTTTT | CSARVGVEKLFF
TRBJ2-2 | TRBV7-3 | many | TRBD2 | TGTGCCAGCAGCTTACGTCCTAGCGGAACCGGGGAGCTGTTTTTT | CASSLRPSGTGELFF
TRBJ2-6 | TRBV15 | many | TRBD1 | TGTGCCACCAGCAGTAAGATGGGACAGGGGGCTGGGGCCAACGTCCTGACTTTC | CATSSKMGQGAGANVLTF
TRBJ1-3 | TRBV9 | . | . | TGTGCCAGCAGCCACGCGGACTCTGGAAACACCATATATTTT | CASSHADSGNTIYF
TRBJ2-2 | TRBV12-3/TRBV12-4 | . | . | TGTGCCAGCAGTTTAGACTCCCCTTACACCGGGGAGCTGTTTTTT | CASSLDSPYTGELFF
TRBJ2-2 | TRBV19 | . | . | TGTGCCAGTAGTTGGACAACGAACACCGGGGAGCTGTTTTTT | CASSWTTNTGELFF
TRBJ1-2 | TRBV10-3 | many | TRBD1 | TGTGCCATCAGTGATACAGGGGGCGCTTCGGGCTACACCTTC | CAISDTGGASGYTF
TRBJ1-5 | TRBV2 | . | . | TGTGCCAGCAGGCGGGCAGGGGATCAGCCCCAGCATTTT | CASRRAGDQPQHF
TRBJ2-5 | TRBV24-1 | many | . | TGTGCCACCAGTGATTTCGCTAAGACAGGCCGGGAGACCCAGTACTTC | CATSDFAKTGRETQYF
TRBJ1-1 | TRBV11-2 | . | . | TGTGCCAGCATGAGGTCCAGAGGGCCGGTGACTGAAGCTTTCTTT | CASMRSRGPVTEAFF
TRBJ2-7 | TRBV10-3 | . | . | TGTGCCAGCAGTCCTAGGGGGGGGCTGAGAGTCTACGAGCAGTACTTC | CASSPRGGLRVYEQYF
TRBJ1-1 | TRBV5-1 | . | . | TGCGCCAGCAGCTTGGACGCAGCTAACACTGAAGCTTTCTTT | CASSLDAANTEAFF
TRBJ1-1 | TRBV19 | many | . | TGTGCCAGTACCAGTAGTCCAGGGATGAACACTGAAGCTTTCTTT | CASTSSPGMNTEAFF
TRBJ2-7 | TRBV5-8 | few | TRBD1 | TGTGCCAGCAGCCATCCGGCGAAGGGGGCTAATGAGCAGTACTTC | CASSHPAKGANEQYF
TRBJ2-2 | TRBV12-3/TRBV12-4 | . | . | TGTGCCAGCAGTTTACAGGACAGAGACACCGGGGAGCTGTTTTTT | CASSLQDRDTGELFF
TRBJ2-7 | TRBV7-3 | . | TRBD1 | TGCGCCAGCAGCGTTGACAGGGTGCAGTACTTC | CASSVDRVQYF
TRBJ2-7 | TRBV6-6 | . | . | TGTGCCAGCAGTTACGGGGGGACAGATTACTACGAGCAGTACTTC | CASSYGGTDYYEQYF